These 10 T cell receptor beta chains share one sample of origin, sequenced in a study of blood T cell repertoires in COVID-19. The data were produced by immunoSEQ multiplex PCR, yet TCRdb's version contains in-frame clones alone and is incomplete. This repertoire shows about 170,000 clones, approximately 88% found once; its top ten account for under 3%. Sequences were obtained from peripheral blood. The source is a woman aged 55-70 years with acute or convalescent COVID-19.

This clone came up a few times. This chain links TRBV5-6 with TRBJ1-4; 10 nucleotides agree with TRBD1. The CDR3 is 15 residues long. After removal of 4 bases from V and 5 bases from J, the junction contained 5 bases not matched to a gene. Germline assignment: CDR1 SGHDT and CDR2 YYEEEE. The DNA of the CDR3 is TGTGCCAGCAGCCCTCAGGGACAGGGGAATGAAAAACTGTTTTTT. This encodes CASSPQGQGNEKLFF.

The V and J genes are TRBV7-2 and TRBJ1-1, with D possibly TRBD1 on 5 matching bases. Germline CDR1 reads SGHTA; CDR2 reads FQGNSA. This CDR3 has 12 amino acids. V was trimmed by 5 bases and J by 1 base, leaving 5 bases between them. The CDR3 nucleotides are TGTGCCAGCAGCGGACAGAACACTGAAGCTTTCTTT. Translated: CASSGQNTEAFF. Based on the CDR3 plus reference TRBV7-2 and TRBJ1-1, the full variable domain is GAGVSQSPSNKVTEKGKDVELRCDPISGHTALYWYRQSLGQGLEFLIYFQGNSAPDKSGLPSDRFSAERTGGSVSTLTIQRTQQEDSAVYLCASSGQNTEAFFGQGTRLTVV.

The rearrangement uses TRBV12-3 or TRBV12-4 and TRBJ1-6; D ambiguous. V was trimmed by 7 bases and J by 3 bases, leaving 4 bases between them. The CDR3 extends over 12 amino acids. CDR3 amino acids: CASTRYNSPLHF. The CDR3 DNA follows: TGTGCCAGCACCCGCTATAATTCACCCCTCCACTTT.

J is TRBJ1-3 and V is TRBV11-3, with a tentative D call TRBD1 (6 bases). The CDR3 runs 15 residues. CDR1 SGHNT and CDR2 YENEEA come from the germline V gene. V was trimmed by 5 bases and J by 0 bases, leaving 11 bases between them. CDR3 residues: CASSIGTHSGNTIYF. The CDR3, as DNA: TGTGCCAGCAGCATCGGGACACACTCTGGAAACACCATATATTTT.

The count of this clone is one. V usage is TRBV9 and J usage is TRBJ1-4; no reliable D call. The CDR3 runs to 15 residues. Germline assignment: CDR1 SGDLS and CDR2 YYNGEE. Trimming took 0 bases from V and 0 from J, leaving 6 bases between them. The CDR3 DNA reads as TGTGCCAGCAGCGTAGGTACAACAACTAATGAAAAACTGTTTTTT. Translation gives CASSVGTTTNEKLFF. Full variable domain (remainder filled in from reference TRBV9 and TRBJ1-4): DSGVTQTPKHLITATGQRVTLRCSPRSGDLSVYWYQQSLDQGLQFLIQYYNGEERAKGNILERFSAQQFPDLHSELNLSSLELGDSALYFCASSVGTTTNEKLFFGSGTQLSVL.

This clone has only one observation. V is TRBV28 and J is TRBJ1-1, with TRBD1 identical over 10 bases. The germline V gene encodes CDR1 MDHEN and CDR2 SYDVKM. The junction had 7 bases not matched to a gene; V was cut back by 4 bases and J by 5 bases. The CDR3 is 15 amino acids. CDR3 nucleotide sequence: TGTGCCAGCAGTTCCGACAGGGGGCGAGGGACTGAAGCTTTCTTT. Translated, it gives CASSSDRGRGTEAFF.

The V call is TRBV4-3, the J call TRBJ1-6, with unresolved D. The germline CDR1 and CDR2 sequences are LGHNA and YSLEER. The CDR3 is 14 amino acids. V was pared by 0 bases and J by 16 bases, with 16 bases between. CDR3 DNA sequence: TGCGCCAGCAGCCAAGATCGGAGTTATCCAGCGCTCCACTTT. Protein product: CASSQDRSYPALHF.

The chain links TRBV28 to TRBJ2-3; possible D gene TRBD2, 7 bases. The CDR3 runs 16 residues. V was clipped by 3 bases and J by 0 bases, with 13 bases between them. Germline assignment: CDR1 MDHEN and CDR2 SYDVKM. The chain's CDR3 is CASSFRGAYSTDTQYF. The CDR3 nucleotides are TGTGCCAGCAGTTTCCGGGGGGCATATAGCACAGATACGCAGTATTTT.

This clone came up a few times. The chain carries TRBV9 and TRBJ1-6, with D possibly matching TRBD1 (6 bases). V gave up 3 bases and J gave up 8 bases, with 12 bases separating them. From germline, CDR1 is SGDLS and CDR2 YYNGEE. There are 14 residues in the CDR3. CDR3 residues: CASSEDSRHSPLHF. The DNA for the CDR3 is TGTGCCAGCAGCGAGGACAGTCGGCATTCACCCCTCCACTTT.

This clone appeared a few times. This rearrangement joins TRBV13 to TRBJ2-7; the D gene is possibly TRBD2 (5 bases). The V and J ends lost 8 bases and 0 bases respectively, with 14 bases between them. The CDR3 extends over 14 amino acids. Germline V lookup: CDR1 PRHDT, CDR2 FYEKMQ (reference sequence). DNA for the CDR3: TGTGCCAGCCAGGCTTTGGGGAGCTCCTACGAGCAGTACTTC. The encoded protein is CASQALGSSYEQYF.